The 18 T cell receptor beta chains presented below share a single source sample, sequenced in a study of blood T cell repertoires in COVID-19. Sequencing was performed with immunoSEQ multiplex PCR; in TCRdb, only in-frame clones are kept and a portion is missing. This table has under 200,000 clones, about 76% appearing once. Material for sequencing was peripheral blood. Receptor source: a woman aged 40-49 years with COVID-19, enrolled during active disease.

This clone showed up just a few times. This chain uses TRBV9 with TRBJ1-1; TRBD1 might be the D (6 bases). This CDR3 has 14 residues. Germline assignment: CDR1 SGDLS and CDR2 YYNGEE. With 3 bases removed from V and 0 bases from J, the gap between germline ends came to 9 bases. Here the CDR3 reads CASSADRLNTEAFF. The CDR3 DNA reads TGTGCCAGCAGCGCGGACAGACTGAACACTGAAGCTTTCTTT.

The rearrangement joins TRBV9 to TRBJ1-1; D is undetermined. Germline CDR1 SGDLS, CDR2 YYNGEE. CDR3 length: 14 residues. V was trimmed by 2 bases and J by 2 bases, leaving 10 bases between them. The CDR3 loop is CASSVRASNTEAFF. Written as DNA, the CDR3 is TGTGCCAGCAGCGTGCGGGCTTCAAACACTGAAGCTTTCTTT.

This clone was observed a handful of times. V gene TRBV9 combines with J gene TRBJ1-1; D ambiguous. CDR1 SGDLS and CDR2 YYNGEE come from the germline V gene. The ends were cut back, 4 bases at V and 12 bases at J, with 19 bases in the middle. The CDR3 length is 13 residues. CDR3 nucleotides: TGTGCCAGCAGCCGAGGAAAAGATAGCGAGACTTTCTTT. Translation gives CASSRGKDSETFF.

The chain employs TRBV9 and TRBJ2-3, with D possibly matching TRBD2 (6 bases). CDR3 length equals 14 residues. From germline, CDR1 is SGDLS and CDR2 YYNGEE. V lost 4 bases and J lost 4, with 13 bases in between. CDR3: CASSPRGSPDTQYF. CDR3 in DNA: TGTGCCAGCAGCCCCCGGGGGAGCCCAGATACGCAGTATTTT.

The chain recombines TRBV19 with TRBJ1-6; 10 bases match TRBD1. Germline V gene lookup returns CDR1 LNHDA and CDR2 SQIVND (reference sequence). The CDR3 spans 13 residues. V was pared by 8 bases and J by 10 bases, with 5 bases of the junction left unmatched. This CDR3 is CASDRGQRSPLHF. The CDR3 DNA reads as TGTGCCAGTGACAGGGGGCAACGATCACCCCTCCACTTT.

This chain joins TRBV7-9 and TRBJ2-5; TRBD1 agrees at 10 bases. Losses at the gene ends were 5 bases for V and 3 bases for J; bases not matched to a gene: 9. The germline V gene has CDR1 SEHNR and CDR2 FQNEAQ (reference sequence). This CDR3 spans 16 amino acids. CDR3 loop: CASSPRQGARKETQYF. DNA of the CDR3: TGTGCCAGCAGCCCCCGACAGGGGGCGAGGAAAGAGACCCAGTACTTC.

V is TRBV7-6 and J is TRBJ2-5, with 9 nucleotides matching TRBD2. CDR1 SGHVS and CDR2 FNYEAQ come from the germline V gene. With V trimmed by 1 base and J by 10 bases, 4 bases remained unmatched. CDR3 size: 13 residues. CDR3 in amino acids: CASSLDPSGDQYF. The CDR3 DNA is TGTGCCAGCAGCTTAGACCCTAGCGGGGACCAGTACTTC. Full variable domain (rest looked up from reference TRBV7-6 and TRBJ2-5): GAGVSQSPRYKVTKRGQDVALRCDPISGHVSLYWYRQALGQGPEFLTYFNYEAQQDKSGLPNDRFSAERPEGSISTLTIQRTEQRDSAMYRCASSLDPSGDQYFGPGTRLLVL.

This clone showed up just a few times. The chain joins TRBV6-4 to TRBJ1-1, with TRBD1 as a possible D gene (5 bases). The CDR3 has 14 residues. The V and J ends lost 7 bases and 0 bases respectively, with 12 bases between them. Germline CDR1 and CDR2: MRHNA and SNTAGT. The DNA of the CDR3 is TGTGCCAGCAAGGAGGGGAACATGAACACTGAAGCTTTCTTT. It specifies CASKEGNMNTEAFF.

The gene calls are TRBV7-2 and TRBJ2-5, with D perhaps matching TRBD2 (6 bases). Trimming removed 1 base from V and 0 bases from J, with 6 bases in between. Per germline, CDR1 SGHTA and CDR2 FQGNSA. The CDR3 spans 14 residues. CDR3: CASSLGDYQETQYF. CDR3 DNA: TGTGCCAGCAGCTTAGGGGACTACCAAGAGACCCAGTACTTC.

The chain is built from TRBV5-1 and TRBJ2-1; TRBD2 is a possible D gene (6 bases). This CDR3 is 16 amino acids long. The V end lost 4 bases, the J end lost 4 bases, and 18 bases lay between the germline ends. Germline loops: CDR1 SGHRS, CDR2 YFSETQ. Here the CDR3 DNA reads TGCGCCAGCAGCCCCAGGACGGGAGTAATATACAATGAGCAGTTCTTC. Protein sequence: CASSPRTGVIYNEQFF.

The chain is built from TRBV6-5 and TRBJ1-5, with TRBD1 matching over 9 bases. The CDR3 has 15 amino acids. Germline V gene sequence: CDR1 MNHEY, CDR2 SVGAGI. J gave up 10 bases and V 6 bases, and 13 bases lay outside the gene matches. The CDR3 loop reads CASSPGQGPIQPQHF. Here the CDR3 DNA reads TGTGCCAGCAGCCCGGGACAGGGCCCCATTCAACCCCAGCATTTT.

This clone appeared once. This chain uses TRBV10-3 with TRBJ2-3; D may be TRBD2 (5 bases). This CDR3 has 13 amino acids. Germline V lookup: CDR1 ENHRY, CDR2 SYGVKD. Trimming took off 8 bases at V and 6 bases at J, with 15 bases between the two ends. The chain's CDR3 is CAIRKPPGDTQYF. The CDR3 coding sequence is TGTGCCATCCGGAAACCCCCGGGGGATACGCAGTATTTT.

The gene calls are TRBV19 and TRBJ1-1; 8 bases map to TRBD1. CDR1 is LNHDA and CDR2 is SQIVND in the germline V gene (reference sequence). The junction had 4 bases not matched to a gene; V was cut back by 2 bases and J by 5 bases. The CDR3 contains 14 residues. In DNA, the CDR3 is TGTGCCAGTAGTATACAGGGGGCGAAGACTGAAGCTTTCTTT. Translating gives CASSIQGAKTEAFF.

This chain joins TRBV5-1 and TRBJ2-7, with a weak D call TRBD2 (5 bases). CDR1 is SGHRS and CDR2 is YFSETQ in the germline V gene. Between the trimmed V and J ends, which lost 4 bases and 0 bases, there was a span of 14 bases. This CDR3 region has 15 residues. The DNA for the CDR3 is TGCGCCAGCAGCCTAGGAGGCTTCTCCTCCTACGAGCAGTACTTC. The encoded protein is CASSLGGFSSYEQYF.

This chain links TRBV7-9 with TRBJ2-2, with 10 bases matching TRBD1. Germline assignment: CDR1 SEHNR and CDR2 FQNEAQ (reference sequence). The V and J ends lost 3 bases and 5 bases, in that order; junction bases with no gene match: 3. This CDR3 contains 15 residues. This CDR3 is CASSFGTGETGELFF. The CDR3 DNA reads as TGTGCCAGCAGCTTCGGGACAGGGGAAACCGGGGAGCTGTTTTTT.

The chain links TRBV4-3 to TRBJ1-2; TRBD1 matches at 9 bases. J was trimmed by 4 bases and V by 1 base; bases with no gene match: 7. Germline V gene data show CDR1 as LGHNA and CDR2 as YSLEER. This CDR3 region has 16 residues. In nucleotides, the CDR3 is TGCGCCAGCAGCCAAGTGGGGACAGGGCTTAGCTATGGCTACACCTTC. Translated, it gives CASSQVGTGLSYGYTF.

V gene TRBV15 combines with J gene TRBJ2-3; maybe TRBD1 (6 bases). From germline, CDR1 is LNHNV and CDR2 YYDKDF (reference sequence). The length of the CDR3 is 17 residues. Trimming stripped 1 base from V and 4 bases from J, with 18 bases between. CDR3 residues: CATSRGGRARGSDTQYF. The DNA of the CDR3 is TGTGCCACCAGCAGAGGGGGAAGGGCCAGGGGTTCAGATACGCAGTATTTT.

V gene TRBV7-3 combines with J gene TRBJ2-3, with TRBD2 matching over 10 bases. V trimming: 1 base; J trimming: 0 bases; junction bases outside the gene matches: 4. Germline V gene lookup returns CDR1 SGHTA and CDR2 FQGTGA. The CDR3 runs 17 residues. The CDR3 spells CASSLRPSGGSTDTQYF. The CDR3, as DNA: TGTGCCAGCAGCTTAAGGCCTAGCGGGGGCAGCACAGATACGCAGTATTTT.